This T cell receptor beta chain was recovered during a study of blood T cell repertoires in COVID-19 (dated by TCRdb to about 2020). A note on the overall study: The collaborator samples originated in the United States, Italy and Spain and spanned the acute and convalescent phases of COVID-19. Deeply sampled blood TCRbeta repertoires from subjects exposed to, actively infected with, or recovered from COVID-19 were included in the dataset. Samples were obtained from the ongoing ImmuneRACE study (first 160 participants) and from roughly 1,300 subjects provided by 6 global collaborators. The sample metadata nearly always contained a de-identified subject ID, COVID-19 status, age in years and sex. The repertoires were released in a freely available public database intended as a resource for research on the immune response to SARS-CoV-2. The prospective study material was composed of cDNA or gDNA derived from T cells, B-cell-depleted T cells, or PBMCs. HLA class I and class II types, where available, came from metadata supplied by the sample provider rather than from assay-based typing.

CDR3 length: 15 amino acids, cysteine to phenylalanine. Only CDR3 DNA remains: 45 bases, in frame from the first base. V is pruned by 5 bases and J by 3 bases, leaving 9 bases of the junction without a gene match. According to the germline V gene, CDR1 reads SGHNT and CDR2 reads YENEEA. Collaborating institutions collected whole blood in K2EDTA tubes following their own protocols. For TCRbeta analysis, collaborators shipped samples as frozen whole blood, isolated PBMCs, or DNA extracted from either of those sample types. Points on this clone: No cognate antigen has been identified for it. The input lacks base qualities; no much larger clone sits a single base away.

TCRbeta CDR3 regions were amplified from genomic DNA by means of the immunoSEQ Assay, a bias-controlled multiplex PCR. In the authors' own workflow: The number of nucleated cells in each sample was estimated by amplification of reference gene primers within the assay. To quantify the absolute abundance of each unique TCRbeta CDR3 rearrangement, sequence reads were collapsed and filtered. For each sample, productive Simpson clonality was calculated as the square root of Simpson's diversity index over productive rearrangements. TCRdb's version of the immuneACCESS table is confined to in-frame rearrangements and falls short of the full clone set. An unresolved V gene accounts for under half of the shortfall where checked; the remainder is of unknown origin. The V and J calls and clone size were taken over from that table, and D and trimming were inferred from the DNA. This sample holds 90,000 to 120,000 clones; approximately 80% were observed only once. The ten largest clones capture about 4.3% of the sample.

Paper-wide results and their limitations: How much clinical and demographic metadata was included differed by source and by participant, and the metadata was provided uncurated.

Material for sequencing was peripheral blood. This TCR came from a man in his 70s with acute or convalescent COVID-19. The rearrangement joined TRBV11-3 to TRBJ2-7; TRBD1 lines up with 8 middle nucleotides. The DNA sequence reads TGTGCCAGCAGCCCCGGACAGGGTAATGTCTACGAGCAGTACTTC. It encodes CASSPGQGNVYEQYF.